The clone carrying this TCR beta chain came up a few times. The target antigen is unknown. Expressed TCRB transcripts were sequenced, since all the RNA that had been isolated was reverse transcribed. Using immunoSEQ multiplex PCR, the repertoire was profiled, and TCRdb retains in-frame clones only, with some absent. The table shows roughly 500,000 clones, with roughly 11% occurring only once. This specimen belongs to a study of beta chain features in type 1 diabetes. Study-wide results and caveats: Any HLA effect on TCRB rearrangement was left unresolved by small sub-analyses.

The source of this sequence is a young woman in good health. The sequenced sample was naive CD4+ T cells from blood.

DNA of the CDR3: TGTGCCAGCAGCTTAGGTCAACCGGGGCTAAATTACAATGAGCAGTTCTTC. Translation gives CASSLGQPGLNYNEQFF. J is TRBJ2-1 and V is TRBV7-9, with D perhaps assigned TRBD1 or TRBD2 (5 bases each). This CDR3 contains 17 residues. From germline, CDR1 is SEHNR and CDR2 FQNEAQ (reference sequence). V lost 1 base and J 4 bases, leaving 17 bases between the germline ends.